Listed here are 26 T cell receptor beta chains from one sample, sequenced in a study of blood T cell repertoires in COVID-19. Using immunoSEQ multiplex PCR, the repertoire was profiled, and TCRdb retains in-frame clones only, with some absent. The sample has 200,000 to 300,000 clones; about 85% are singletons. The sequenced sample consisted of peripheral blood. These receptors were taken from a man aged 55 to 70 who had recovered from COVID-19.

The chain couples TRBV7-6 to TRBJ2-4, with TRBD2 matching 14 bases. This CDR3 has 17 amino acids. From germline, CDR1 is SGHVS and CDR2 FNYEAQ. With 3 bases clipped from V and 1 base from J, the junction kept 2 bases outside the gene matches. The CDR3 sequence is CASSLTSGGAAKNIQYF. CDR3 in DNA: TGTGCCAGCAGCTTGACTAGCGGGGGGGCTGCCAAAAACATTCAGTACTTC.

CDR3: CASSVDPGSTGELFF. The CDR3 bases are TGTGCCAGCAGCGTAGATCCAGGGTCCACCGGGGAGCTGTTTTTT. The J gene is TRBJ2-2, the V gene TRBV9; tentative D call: TRBD1 (5 bases). Germline CDR1 SGDLS, CDR2 YYNGEE. Trimming removed 0 bases from V and 4 bases from J, with 10 bases in between. The CDR3 totals 15 residues.

This chain connects TRBV19 to TRBJ2-7, with 8 bases fitting TRBD1. This CDR3 contains 15 residues. V trimming: 0 bases; J trimming: 2 bases; junction bases outside the gene matches: 3. The germline V gene has CDR1 LNHDA and CDR2 SQIVND (reference sequence). CDR3 nucleotide sequence: TGTGCCAGTAGTATAGACGCAGGGGGCACCTACGAGCAGTACTTC. It translates to CASSIDAGGTYEQYF.

The chain has TRBV5-5 and TRBJ1-1, with TRBD1 matching over 8 bases. The CDR3 is 17 residues long. Trimming took 4 bases from V and 0 from J; bases not matched to a gene: 11. Germline-derived CDR1 and CDR2 are SGHKS and YYEKEE (reference sequence). The CDR3 loop is CASSPRQGSSMNTEAFF. The CDR3 DNA follows: TGTGCCAGCAGCCCCAGACAGGGGTCCTCGATGAACACTGAAGCTTTCTTT.

The chain carries TRBV6-2 or TRBV6-3 and TRBJ1-1, with D tentatively TRBD1 (6 bases). This CDR3 has 11 amino acids. V lost 4 bases and J 11 bases, leaving 11 bases between the germline ends. Germline CDR1 is MNHEY and CDR2 is SVGEGT. CDR3 residues: CASSWGTTAFF. DNA of the CDR3: TGTGCCAGCAGTTGGGGGACAACTGCTTTCTTT.

The rearrangement links TRBV2 to TRBJ2-5; TRBD2 is a possible D gene (7 bases). CDR3 length equals 16 residues. Looked up from germline, CDR1 is SNHLY and CDR2 is FYNNEI. The V end lost 6 bases, the J end lost 3 bases, and 20 bases lay between the germline ends. CDR3 nucleotide sequence: TGTGCCAGCAGGCAGTGGGGGGGCCTCGGCGAAGAGACCCAGTACTTC. It specifies CASRQWGGLGEETQYF. Complete variable domain (other parts from reference TRBV2 and TRBJ2-5): EPEVTQTPSHQVTQMGQEVILRCVPISNHLYFYWYRQILGQKVEFLVSFYNNEISEKSEIFDDQFSVERPDGSNFTLKIRSTKLEDSAMYFCASRQWGGLGEETQYFGPGTRLLVL.

This chain uses TRBV7-8 with TRBJ1-1; 10 bases map to TRBD1. The CDR3 spans 17 residues. The V segment lost 5 bases and the J segment 1 base; nucleotides outside the gene matches: 10. Per the germline V gene, CDR1 is SGHVS and CDR2 is FQNEAQ. The CDR3: CASSHQPGQGSNTEAFF. The CDR3 coding sequence is TGTGCCAGCAGCCATCAACCGGGACAGGGGTCGAACACTGAAGCTTTCTTT.

The chain recombines TRBV27 with TRBJ1-5; TRBD1 is a possible D gene (5 bases). Germline CDR1 is MNHEY and CDR2 is SMNVEV (reference sequence). CDR3 length equals 15 residues. The germline V and J ends were trimmed by 1 base and 2 bases, with 9 bases remaining between them. DNA for the CDR3: TGTGCCAGCAGTTTATACGGGGGTGGCAATCAGCCCCAGCATTTT. This gives the protein CASSLYGGGNQPQHF.

The gene calls are TRBV11-2 and TRBJ2-7; D gene unclear. The CDR3 contains 10 residues. Germline lookup yields CDR1 SGHAT and CDR2 FQNNGV. V was clipped by 5 bases and J by 5 bases, with 4 bases between them. The CDR3 reads CASSHNEQYF. The CDR3 DNA follows: TGTGCCAGCAGCCACAACGAGCAGTACTTC. Full variable domain (missing parts from reference TRBV11-2 and TRBJ2-7): EAGVAQSPRYKIIEKRQSVAFWCNPISGHATLYWYQQILGQGPKLLIQFQNNGVVDDSQLPKDRFSAERLKGVDSTLKIQPAKLEDSAVYLCASSHNEQYFGPGTRLTVT.

CDR3 residues: CASSPWDSTGGYEQYF. The CDR3 bases are TGTGCCAGCAGTCCGTGGGACAGCACAGGGGGCTACGAGCAGTACTTC. V is TRBV27 and J is TRBJ2-7; the match to TRBD1 covers 8 bases. V trimming: 5 bases; J trimming: 3 bases; junction bases outside the gene matches: 12. There are 16 residues in the CDR3. Germline CDR1 MNHEY, CDR2 SMNVEV (reference sequence).

The chain carries TRBV2 and TRBJ2-1; 16 nucleotides match TRBD2. Germline lookup yields CDR1 SNHLY and CDR2 FYNNEI. CDR3 length: 15 residues. V dropped 6 bases and J dropped 6; count of bases not matched to a gene: 2. CDR3 loop: CASRGLAGGPNEQFF. CDR3 bases: TGTGCCAGCAGGGGACTAGCGGGGGGGCCCAATGAGCAGTTCTTC. The whole variable domain, filled in from reference TRBV2 and TRBJ2-1, reads EPEVTQTPSHQVTQMGQEVILRCVPISNHLYFYWYRQILGQKVEFLVSFYNNEISEKSEIFDDQFSVERPDGSNFTLKIRSTKLEDSAMYFCASRGLAGGPNEQFFGPGTRLTVL.

The J gene is TRBJ2-2, the V gene TRBV9; D is ambiguous. The germline V gene has CDR1 SGDLS and CDR2 YYNGEE. The ends were cut back, 3 bases at V and 4 bases at J, with 10 bases in the middle. This CDR3 comprises 14 residues. The CDR3 loop reads CASSGQLATGELFF. CDR3 DNA: TGTGCCAGCAGCGGGCAGTTGGCCACCGGGGAGCTGTTTTTT.

The chain recombines TRBV10-1 with TRBJ1-1; D gene ambiguous. Per germline, CDR1 WNHNN and CDR2 SYGVQD (reference sequence). Trimming shortened V by 0 bases and J by 4 bases, and 9 bases separated the two germline ends. The CDR3 totals 14 residues. CDR3 in DNA: TGCGCCAGCAGTGAGTCAGTGGAGGTCACTGAAGCTTTCTTT. Amino acid sequence: CASSESVEVTEAFF.

J is TRBJ2-7 and V is TRBV7-2, with 7 positions matching TRBD1. V trimming: 4 bases; J trimming: 4 bases; junction bases outside the gene matches: 7. The CDR3 runs 14 residues. The V gene's germline CDR1 is SGHTA and CDR2 FQGNSA. This CDR3 reads CASSWSGTEYEQYF. In nucleotides, the CDR3 is TGTGCCAGCAGCTGGTCTGGGACAGAGTACGAGCAGTACTTC.

The rearrangement joins TRBV18 to TRBJ2-1, with a possible D match to TRBD2 (6 bases). The V end lost 2 bases, the J end lost 8 bases, and 10 bases lay between the germline ends. Per the germline V gene, CDR1 is KGHSH and CDR2 is LQKENI. This CDR3 is 13 amino acids long. The CDR3 coding sequence is TGTGCCAGCTCACCAACGGGGGTGGATGAGCAGTTCTTC. It translates to CASSPTGVDEQFF.

This clone was observed a handful of times. The chain has TRBV5-1 and TRBJ2-3; 11 nucleotides align to TRBD2. The length of the CDR3 is 16 residues. V lost 4 bases and J lost 2; bases outside the gene matches: 6. Germline CDR1 and CDR2: SGHRS and YFSETQ. The CDR3, as DNA: TGCGCCAGCAGCGAAGGGACTAGCGGATACACAGATACGCAGTATTTT. Protein: CASSEGTSGYTDTQYF.

The chain joins TRBV10-3 to TRBJ2-3, with TRBD2 identical over 9 bases. After removal of 4 bases from V and 5 bases from J, the junction contained 7 bases not matched to a gene. The germline V gene encodes CDR1 ENHRY and CDR2 SYGVKD. This CDR3 has 15 residues. The CDR3 is CAISAGTSLVDTQYF. CDR3 in DNA: TGTGCCATCAGTGCCGGGACTAGCTTGGTAGATACGCAGTATTTT.

The chain joins TRBV5-6 to TRBJ1-2, with D perhaps TRBD1 (6 bases). Deletions cut 3 bases from V and 4 bases from J, with 13 bases between. Germline loops: CDR1 SGHDT, CDR2 YYEEEE. CDR3 length: 14 amino acids. CDR3 in amino acids: CASSSFTGSYGYTF. The DNA for the CDR3 is TGTGCCAGCAGCTCCTTTACAGGGAGCTATGGCTACACCTTC.

The chain combines TRBV14 with TRBJ2-2, with D unresolved. Germline V gives CDR1 SGHDN, CDR2 FVKESK. The CDR3 is 14 amino acids. The V and J ends lost 1 base and 6 bases respectively, with 9 bases between them. CDR3 sequence: CASSQGLLSGELFF. For the CDR3, the DNA is TGTGCCAGCAGCCAAGGGCTTCTCTCCGGGGAGCTGTTTTTT.

The chain recombines TRBV6-1 with TRBJ1-5, with TRBD1 as a possible D gene (5 bases). CDR3 size: 17 residues. The V gene's germline CDR1 is MNHNS and CDR2 SASEGT. V lost 2 bases and J 1 base, leaving 15 bases between the germline ends. Here the CDR3 DNA reads TGTGCCAGCAGTGAAATCCGGCAGGGATTGAGCAATCAGCCCCAGCATTTT. As protein: CASSEIRQGLSNQPQHF.

This chain joins TRBV7-6 and TRBJ1-1; weak D call: TRBD1 (6 bases). The CDR3 contains 15 residues. V dropped 1 base and J dropped 1 base, with 10 bases sitting between them. Germline V lookup: CDR1 SGHVS, CDR2 FNYEAQ. The CDR3 region has the DNA TGTGCCAGCAGCTTAGTAGCGACAGGGAACACTGAAGCTTTCTTT. Translating gives CASSLVATGNTEAFF.

This chain joins TRBV3-1 (or the pseudogene TRBV3-2) and TRBJ1-1, with D unresolved. The CDR3 is 13 amino acids. The germline V gene encodes CDR1 LGHDT and CDR2 YNNKEL (reference sequence). Trimming stripped 1 base from V and 2 bases from J, with 5 bases between. As DNA, the CDR3 is TGTGCCAGCAGCCAAGCGGGAAACACTGAAGCTTTCTTT. It encodes CASSQAGNTEAFF.

V gene TRBV5-6 combines with J gene TRBJ2-2; TRBD1 matches 7 bases. Trimming cost V 1 base and J 0 bases; bases outside gene matches: 3. The length of the CDR3 is 16 residues. Per the germline V gene, CDR1 is SGHDT and CDR2 is YYEEEE. CDR3 nucleotide sequence: TGTGCCAGCAGCTTGAGCGGACAGGCGAACACCGGGGAGCTGTTTTTT. It translates to CASSLSGQANTGELFF.

The V call is TRBV5-1, the J call TRBJ2-5; 8 bases are shared with TRBD2. The CDR3 is 16 amino acids. The germline V gene has CDR1 SGHRS and CDR2 YFSETQ. V gave up 4 bases and J gave up 5 bases; unmatched junction bases: 13. The CDR3 here is CASSGPTGTRGETQYF. DNA of the CDR3: TGCGCCAGCAGCGGACCGACCGGGACTAGGGGTGAGACCCAGTACTTC.

This chain uses TRBV19 with TRBJ2-7; 9 positions match TRBD1. Unmatched junction bases numbered 13, after V lost 11 bases and J lost 2 bases. Per the germline V gene, CDR1 is LNHDA and CDR2 is SQIVND (reference sequence). This CDR3 is 15 amino acids long. The CDR3 is CASRLYGQGTYEQYF. Written as DNA, the CDR3 is TGTGCCTCCCGCCTTTATGGACAGGGGACCTACGAGCAGTACTTC. Using reference TRBV19 and TRBJ2-7 for the parts outside the CDR3, the full variable domain is DGGITQSPKYLFRKEGQNVTLSCEQNLNHDAMYWYRQDPGQGLRLIYYSQIVNDFQKGDIAEGYSVSREKKESFPLTVTSAQKNPTAFYLCASRLYGQGTYEQYFGPGTRLTVT.

This clone was seen a few times. The chain joins TRBV10-2 to TRBJ1-2; D is unresolved. The germline V gene has CDR1 WSHSY and CDR2 SAAADI. Between the trimmed V and J ends, which lost 4 bases and 8 bases, there was a span of 14 bases. The CDR3 is 13 amino acids. The CDR3 loop is CASSGSGNSGYTF. CDR3 in DNA: TGCGCCAGCAGTGGGTCCGGGAACAGCGGCTACACCTTC.